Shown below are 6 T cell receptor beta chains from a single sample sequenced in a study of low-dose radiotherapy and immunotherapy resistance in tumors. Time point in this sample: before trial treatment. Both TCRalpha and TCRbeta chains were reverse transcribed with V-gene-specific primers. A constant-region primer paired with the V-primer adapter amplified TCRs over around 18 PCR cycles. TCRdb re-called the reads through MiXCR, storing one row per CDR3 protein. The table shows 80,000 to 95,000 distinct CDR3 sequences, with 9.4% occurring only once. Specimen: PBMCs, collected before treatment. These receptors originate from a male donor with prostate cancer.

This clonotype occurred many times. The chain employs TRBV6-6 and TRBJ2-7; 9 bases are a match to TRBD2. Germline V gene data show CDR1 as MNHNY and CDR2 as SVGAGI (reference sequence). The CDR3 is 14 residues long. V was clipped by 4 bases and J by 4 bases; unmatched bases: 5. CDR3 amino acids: CASSSRTSAYEQYF. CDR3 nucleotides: TGTGCCAGCAGTTCGCGGACTAGCGCGTACGAGCAGTACTTC.

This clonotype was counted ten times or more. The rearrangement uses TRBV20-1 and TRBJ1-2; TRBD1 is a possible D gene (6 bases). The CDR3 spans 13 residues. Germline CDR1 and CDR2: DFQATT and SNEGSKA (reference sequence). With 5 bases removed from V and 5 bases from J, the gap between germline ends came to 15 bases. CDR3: CSAPSGTSYGYTF. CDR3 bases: TGCAGTGCTCCATCCGGGACATCTTATGGCTACACCTTC.

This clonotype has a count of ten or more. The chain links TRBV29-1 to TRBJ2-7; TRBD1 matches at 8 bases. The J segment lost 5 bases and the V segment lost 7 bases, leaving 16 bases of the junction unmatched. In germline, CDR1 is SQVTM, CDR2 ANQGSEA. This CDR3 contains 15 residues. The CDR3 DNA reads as TGCAGCGCCCTACCCGGGACAGGATTGTTCAACGAGCAGTACTTC. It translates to CSALPGTGLFNEQYF.

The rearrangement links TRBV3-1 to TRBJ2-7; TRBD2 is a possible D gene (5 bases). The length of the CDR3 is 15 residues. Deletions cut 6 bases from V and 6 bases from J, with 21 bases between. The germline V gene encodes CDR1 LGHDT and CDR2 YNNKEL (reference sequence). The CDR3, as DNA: TGTGCCAGCAGGCTGCGAGGGATCCGTGACTTCGAGCAGTACTTC. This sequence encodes CASRLRGIRDFEQYF.

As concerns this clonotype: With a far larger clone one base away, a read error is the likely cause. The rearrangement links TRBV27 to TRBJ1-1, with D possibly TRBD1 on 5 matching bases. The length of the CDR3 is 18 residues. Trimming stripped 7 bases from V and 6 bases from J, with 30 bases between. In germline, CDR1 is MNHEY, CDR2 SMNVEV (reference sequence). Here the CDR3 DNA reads TGTGCCAGCAAACCGCGGGGGGAACCATACACTTCCCGAGCTGAAGCTTTCTTT. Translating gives CASKPRGEPYTSRAEAFF.

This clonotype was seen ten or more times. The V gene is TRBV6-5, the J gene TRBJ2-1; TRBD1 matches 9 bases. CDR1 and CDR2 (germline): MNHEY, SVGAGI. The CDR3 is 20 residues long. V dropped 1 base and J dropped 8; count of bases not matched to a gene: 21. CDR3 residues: CASSYFSIGEGGQGRDEQFF. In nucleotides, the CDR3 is TGTGCCAGCAGTTACTTTTCAATTGGGGAGGGGGGACAGGGTCGAGATGAGCAGTTCTTC.